This is a list of T cell receptor beta chains from one sample in a study of blood T cell repertoires in COVID-19. Clones were read by immunoSEQ multiplex PCR, and TCRdb kept only the in-frame ones, dropping some. Among about 40,000 clones listed, 85% to 90% were seen once. Sample: peripheral blood. All receptors come from a man aged 45-65 years in a cohort sampled during active COVID-19. Each CDR3 is given with its conserved first and last residue.

cdr3_length	j_call	v_call	cdr3_aa
15	TRBJ2-7	TRBV19	CASSQRTSGGSEQYF
18	TRBJ2-3	TRBV7-9	CASSWGIGLAGFTDTQYF
14	TRBJ2-1	TRBV19	CASTSEREINEQFF
15	TRBJ2-2	TRBV7-3	CASSSLGGNTGELFF
15	TRBJ1-2	TRBV9	CASSVGGFGGYGYTF
15	TRBJ2-4	TRBV19	CASTTRGGAKNIQYF
14	TRBJ2-1	TRBV27	CASTGGRARNEQFF
16	TRBJ2-3	TRBV25-1	CASSGGQGYSTDTQYF
15	TRBJ2-3	TRBV27	CASSLGSSRTDTQYF
15	TRBJ2-2	TRBV19	CASKADREDTGELFF
13	TRBJ2-5	TRBV18	CASSPNSLETQYF
16	TRBJ2-3	TRBV6-5	CASSLSGAGGTDTQYF
15	TRBJ1-4	TRBV9	CASSVEGDLNEKLFF
14	TRBJ1-1	TRBV5-1	CASSFTGGNTEAFF
13	TRBJ1-5	TRBV11-1	CASSWGGGQPQHF
17	TRBJ2-1	TRBV5-1	CASSAVPTGVSHNEQFF
16	TRBJ1-1	TRBV2	CASSETGYNMNTEAFF
14	TRBJ2-5	TRBV2	CASSTSGLEETQYF
15	TRBJ2-1	TRBV4-1	CASSQHLRSSTEQFF
14	TRBJ2-5	TRBV5-1	CASSLLGGQETQYF
15	TRBJ1-5	TRBV2	CASSALGAVNQPQHF
11	TRBJ2-1	TRBV20-1	CSPRGYNEQFF
16	TRBJ2-1	TRBV7-8	CASSLRHEASYNEQFF
14	TRBJ2-5	TRBV7-9	CASSLQNTQETQYF
16	TRBJ1-6	TRBV19	CASSSGEPGLGSPLHF
14	TRBJ1-2	TRBV2	CASSDPGQGRGYTF
13	TRBJ2-5	TRBV18	CASSGQGTETQYF
14	TRBJ1-2	TRBV30	CAWSPGQGLYGYTF
16	TRBJ1-6	TRBV5-4	CASSGWDSGLEETLHF
16	TRBJ2-1	TRBV27	CASSFGFTTGYNEQFF
14	TRBJ2-3	TRBV30	CAWSLGLGTDTQYF
15	TRBJ1-2	TRBV3-1/TRBV3-2	CASSQEEVVKDGYTF
14	TRBJ1-2	TRBV14	CASSPWTANYGYTF
15	TRBJ2-1	TRBV3-1/TRBV3-2	CASSQILDRRDEQFF
15	TRBJ1-1	TRBV5-1	CASSWLQGARPEAFF
16	TRBJ2-1	TRBV6-1	CASSEYSSGDYNEQFF
15	TRBJ2-7	TRBV9	CASSVGGQGLYEQYF
13	TRBJ1-1	TRBV30	CAWTRDRDTEAFF
15	TRBJ2-7	TRBV3-1/TRBV3-2	CASSQDGGGFYEQYF
19	TRBJ2-1	TRBV4-1	CASSRKGSAGGSPYNEQFF
13	TRBJ2-3	TRBV4-2	CASSPQESDTQYF
13	TRBJ1-1	TRBV4-1	CASSQPPPTEAFF
14	TRBJ2-5	TRBV2	CASNGRGNQETQYF
15	TRBJ2-4	TRBV9	CASSVSGQKGDIQYF
16	TRBJ2-1	TRBV29-1	CSVDSLLAGEMNEQFF
15	TRBJ1-2	TRBV7-9	CASSQQGVLDYGYTF
11	TRBJ2-3	TRBV20-1	CSARWGGTQYF
15	TRBJ1-3	TRBV6-5	CASRKTGWKGNTIYF
13	TRBJ1-6	TRBV5-1	CASRAGNNSPLHF
15	TRBJ2-2	TRBV27	CASTLGDRANGELFF
19	TRBJ2-1	TRBV5-8	CASSSHPAIAGGRLYEQFF
16	TRBJ2-3	TRBV11-2	CASSSHRRVDPDTQYF
15	TRBJ2-5	TRBV7-9	CASSVGTSEVETQYF
16	TRBJ2-2	TRBV5-6	CASSLMGLFLPGELFF